This TCR beta chain was retrieved from a study of shared clonotypes between healthy human individuals (dated by TCRdb to about 2020). Context from the whole study: The cohort comprised a couple of women and three men aged 18 to 49 years. For each donor, three plates each were used for CD4 naive and CD4 memory, two plates were used for CD8 naive, and one plate was used for CD8 memory. Blood TCR repertoires of four to six healthy adults were deeply sequenced to estimate repertoire size and the extent of clonotype sharing between individuals. Libraries were prepared and TCR repertoires were sequenced by different laboratories using diverse techniques, in order to increase sequencing depth and limit assay-specific biases. Leukapheresis yielded between about 0.8 and 9.5 billion PBMCs per donor. Broad study findings and their caveats: Pairwise subsampling led to the expectation that sequencing depth would affect the degree of clonotype sharing among donors. Compared with non-shared clonotypes, clonotypes shared by all four sorted-subset donors had higher generation probabilities. Across several donors, roughly 5.4% of naive CD4, around 3.5% of naive CD8, 2% to 2.5% of memory CD4, and approximately 0.4% of memory CD8 clonotypes were shared. Because the study included a small number of donors, the genetic and exposure-history diversity represented was limited. Incomplete sequencing was indicated by rarefaction of sorted-subset datasets, despite the large sequencing depth. Naive subsets generally had larger estimated clonotype richness than memory subsets did. Sampling was restricted to blood, and TCR repertoires in tissues likely differ from the TCR repertoires found in blood.

V was cut back by 0 bases and J by 3 bases, leaving a gap of 10 bases between them. The CDR3, from cysteine to phenylalanine, totals 14 residues. Only the CDR3 region is kept as DNA, spanning 42 bases read in frame from base 1. Via the germline V gene, CDR1 is SQVTM and CDR2 ANQGSEA. The donors were healthy, HIV-negative adults with no recently reported acute infections or vaccinations. Only Caucasian adults living in Nashville, Tennessee, USA were represented among the donors. CD4+ T cells were enriched by magnetic negative selection, after which naive cells were positively selected on CD45RA and the negative fraction was taken as the memory subset. Blood was collected by leukapheresis, and PBMCs were isolated by Ficoll-Histopaque density gradient centrifugation and then cryopreserved in liquid nitrogen vapor phase. Analytical flow cytometry was used to check the purity and quantity of each magnetically sorted T cell population. Each sorted fraction had its genomic DNA isolated and then quantified by UV absorbance on a Nanodrop 2000c.

Using the deep immunoSEQ assay, TCR CDR3 regions were amplified from genomic DNA by multiplex PCR. For each cell subset, the extracted genomic DNA was distributed evenly across all wells of several immunoSEQ 96-well plates, and each plate served as one replicate. For sorted subsets, approximately 210 ng genomic DNA, equal to 30,000 to 35,000 T cell genomes, was loaded into each replicate PCR. Purified libraries were measured with a Qubit 3.0 fluorometer, size-checked on a Bioanalyzer 2100, and measured again with the KAPA Library Quantification kit. Every immunoSEQ 96-well plate was sequenced on a separate single-read 150-cycle Illumina NextSeq 550 flow cell. The source study handled its data this way. Because only junctional sequences without quality scores were contained in the immunoSEQ output, filtering matching that applied to full-length reads could not be performed. Sequences were annotated with PyIR, a Python wrapper for IgBLAST v1.9, and V/J genes and CDR3 were assigned using IMGT germline references. Reads with weak V/J assignments (E-value above 1e-6), missing CDR3, stop codons, out-of-frame junctions, or ambiguous translated residues were removed. A V3J clonotype was defined by an identical inferred V gene, J gene, and CDR3 amino acid sequence. Percentage overlap between repertoires was computed as shared unique clonotypes divided by the size of the smaller repertoire. Richness of each repertoire was evaluated using RTK rarefaction, the Chao1 estimator, and Recon v2.1 estimates of unobserved clonotypes. Generation probabilities for all TCRbeta clonotypes obtained by the gDNA method from a few donors were computed using OLGA. In TCRdb, the immuneACCESS table is reduced to in-frame sequences with V and J assigned. These tables do not hold every clone; where another copy was compared, an unresolved V gene accounts for under half, and the others remain unexplained. V, J and clone size were drawn from that table, and D and trimming were deduced from the DNA. The sample includes a few million clones, with roughly 92% observed a single time. Of the sample, more than 0.12% is held by the ten largest clones.

Details on this clone: There is no known antigen for this receptor. Base quality data are lacking; no much larger clone is found one base away.

The chain was built from TRBV29-1 and TRBJ2-3; TRBD1 is a possible D gene, resting on 6 matching bases. The specimen sequenced was naive CD4+ T cells sorted from blood. What the cell subset or site label conveys for this sample: CD45RA+ positively selected. The receptor's source is a man younger than 35 in good health. The DNA sequence is TGCAGCGTTGAAGAACAACAGGGAACAGATACGCAGTATTTT. Its coded protein is CSVEEQQGTDTQYF.